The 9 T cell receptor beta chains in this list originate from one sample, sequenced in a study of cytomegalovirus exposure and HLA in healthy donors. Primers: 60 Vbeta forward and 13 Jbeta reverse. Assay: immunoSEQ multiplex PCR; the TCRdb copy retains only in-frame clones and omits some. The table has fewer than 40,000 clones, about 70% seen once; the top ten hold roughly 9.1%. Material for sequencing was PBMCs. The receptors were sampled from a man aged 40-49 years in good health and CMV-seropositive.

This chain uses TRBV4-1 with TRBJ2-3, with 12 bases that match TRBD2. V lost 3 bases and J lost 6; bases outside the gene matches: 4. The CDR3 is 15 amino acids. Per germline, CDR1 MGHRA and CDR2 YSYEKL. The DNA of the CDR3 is TGCGCCAGCAGCCACCTAGCGGGGGGGACGGATACGCAGTATTTT. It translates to CASSHLAGGTDTQYF.

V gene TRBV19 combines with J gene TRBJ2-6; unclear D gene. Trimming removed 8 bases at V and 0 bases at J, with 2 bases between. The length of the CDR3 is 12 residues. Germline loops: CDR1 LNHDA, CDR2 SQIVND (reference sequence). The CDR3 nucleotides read TGTGCCAGTTACTCTGGGGCCAACGTCCTGACTTTC. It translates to CASYSGANVLTF.

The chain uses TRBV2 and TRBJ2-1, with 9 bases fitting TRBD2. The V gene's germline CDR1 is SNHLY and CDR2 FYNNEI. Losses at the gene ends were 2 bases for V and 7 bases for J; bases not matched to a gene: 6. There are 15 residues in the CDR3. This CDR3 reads CASSELGLAGNEQFF. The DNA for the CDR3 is TGTGCCAGCAGTGAATTGGGGCTAGCGGGAAATGAGCAGTTCTTC.

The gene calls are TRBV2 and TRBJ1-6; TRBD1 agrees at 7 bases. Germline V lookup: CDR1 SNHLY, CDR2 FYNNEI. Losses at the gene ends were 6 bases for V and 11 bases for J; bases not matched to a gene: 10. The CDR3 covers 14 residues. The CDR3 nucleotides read TGTGCCAGCAGCCGGGACAGCACCCGGACACCCCTCCACTTT. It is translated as CASSRDSTRTPLHF.

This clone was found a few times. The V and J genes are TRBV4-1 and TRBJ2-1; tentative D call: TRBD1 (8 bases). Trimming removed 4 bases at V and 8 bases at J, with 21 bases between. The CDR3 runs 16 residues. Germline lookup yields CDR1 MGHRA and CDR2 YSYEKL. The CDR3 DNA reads TGCGCCAGCAGCCCCCAGGGGGCGGGGGCCGGGGATGAGCAGTTCTTC. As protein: CASSPQGAGAGDEQFF.

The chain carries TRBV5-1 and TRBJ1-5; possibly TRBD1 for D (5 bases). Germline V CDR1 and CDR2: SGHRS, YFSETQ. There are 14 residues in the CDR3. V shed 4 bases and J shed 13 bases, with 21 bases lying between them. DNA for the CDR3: TGCGCCAGCAGCCCGGGACTGCCTCACTCCTTTCAGCATTTT. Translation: CASSPGLPHSFQHF. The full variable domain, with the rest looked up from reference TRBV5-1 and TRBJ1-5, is KAGVTQTPRYLIKTRGQQVTLSCSPISGHRSVSWYQQTPGQGLQFLFEYFSETQRNKGNFPGRFSGRQFSNSRSEMNVSTLELGDSALYLCASSPGLPHSFQHFGDGTRLSIL.

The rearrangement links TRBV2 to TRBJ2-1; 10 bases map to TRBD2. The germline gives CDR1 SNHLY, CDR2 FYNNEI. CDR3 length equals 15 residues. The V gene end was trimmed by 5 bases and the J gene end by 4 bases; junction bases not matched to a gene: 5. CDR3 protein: CASSYLAGAYNEQFF. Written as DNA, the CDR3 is TGTGCCAGCAGTTATCTAGCGGGGGCTTACAATGAGCAGTTCTTC.

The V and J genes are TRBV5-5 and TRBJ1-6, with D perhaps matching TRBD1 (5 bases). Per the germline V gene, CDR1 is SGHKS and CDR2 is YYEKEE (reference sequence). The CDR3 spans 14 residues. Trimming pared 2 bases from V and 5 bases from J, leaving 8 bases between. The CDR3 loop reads CASSFDRNNSPLHF. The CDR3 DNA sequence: TGTGCCAGCAGCTTTGACAGAAATAATTCACCCCTCCACTTT.

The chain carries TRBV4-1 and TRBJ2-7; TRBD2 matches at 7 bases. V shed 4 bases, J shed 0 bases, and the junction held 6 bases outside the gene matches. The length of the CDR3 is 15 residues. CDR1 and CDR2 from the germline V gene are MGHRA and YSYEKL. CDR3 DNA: TGCGCCAGCAGCCCCTTTGCGGGGGACTCCTACGAGCAGTACTTC. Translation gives CASSPFAGDSYEQYF.